The 14 T cell receptor beta chains below come from one sample, sequenced in a study of neoadjuvant anti-PD-1 for oral cavity cancer. Assay: immunoSEQ multiplex PCR; the TCRdb copy retains only in-frame clones and omits some. The table has tens of thousands of clones, around 83% seen once; the top ten hold 3.4%. Time point: after neoadjuvant nivolumab, at surgical resection. Specimen: PBMCs, collected after nivolumab (anti-PD-1) treatment. These receptor sequences come from a person aged 40 to 85 with oral cavity squamous cell carcinoma.

The gene calls are TRBV5-1 and TRBJ1-5; 8 nucleotides agree with TRBD1. V shed 2 bases, J shed 7 bases, and the junction held 5 bases outside the gene matches. This CDR3 is 14 amino acids long. CDR1 and CDR2 from the germline V gene are SGHRS and YFSETQ. The CDR3 DNA follows: TGCGCCAGCAGCTTTTCGACAGGGGTCCAGCCCCAGCATTTT. Its translation: CASSFSTGVQPQHF.

J is TRBJ1-1 and V is TRBV30, with no clear D. Trimming took 3 bases from V and 0 from J, leaving 8 bases between them. The CDR3 has 13 residues. Germline V CDR1 and CDR2: GTSNPN, SVGIG (reference sequence). The CDR3 protein is CAWSSGLNTEAFF. For the CDR3, the DNA is TGTGCCTGGAGCTCTGGACTGAACACTGAAGCTTTCTTT.

The CDR3 region is CASSRAGPSGNTIYF. CDR3 in DNA: TGTGCCAGCAGTCGGGCGGGGCCCTCTGGAAACACCATATATTTT. The genes are TRBV6-6 and TRBJ1-3; the D gene is possibly TRBD1 (5 bases). Trimming cost V 5 bases and J 0 bases, with 11 bases left between them. The CDR3 extends over 15 amino acids. In germline, CDR1 is MNHNY, CDR2 SVGAGI (reference sequence).

The rearrangement links TRBV29-1 to TRBJ2-7; tentatively, D is TRBD2 (6 bases). Trimming shortened V by 7 bases and J by 2 bases, and 15 bases separated the two germline ends. Germline CDR1 and CDR2: SQVTM and ANQGSEA. The CDR3 sequence is 13 residues long. The CDR3 bases are TGCAGCGCAAACAGCGGGCTGACCTACGAGCAGTACTTC. This sequence encodes CSANSGLTYEQYF.

The rearrangement uses TRBV4-1 and TRBJ2-5; TRBD2 aligns across 7 bases. Trimming at V came to 1 base and at J to 7 bases, leaving 6 bases not matched to a gene. Per the germline V gene, CDR1 is MGHRA and CDR2 is YSYEKL. CDR3 size: 14 residues. CDR3 protein: CASSQGREIGTQYF. For the CDR3, the DNA is TGCGCCAGCAGCCAAGGGCGGGAGATTGGGACCCAGTACTTC.

The rearrangement links TRBV7-8 to TRBJ1-5; D not resolved. The CDR3 loop spans 14 amino acids. V was cut by 0 bases and J by 6 bases, with 9 bases left in between. Germline CDR1 reads SGHVS; CDR2 reads FQNEAQ. The CDR3 sequence is CASSLAGVGQPQHF. For the CDR3, the DNA is TGTGCCAGCAGCTTAGCTGGGGTCGGTCAGCCCCAGCATTTT.

The CDR3 region is CASSYSRVNTEAFF. CDR3 DNA sequence: TGTGCCAGCAGTTACTCTAGGGTGAACACTGAAGCTTTCTTT. This chain connects TRBV6-5 to TRBJ1-1; D gene uncertain. V lost 0 bases to trimming and J lost 0 bases, with 5 bases between them. This CDR3 region has 14 residues. Germline CDR1 reads MNHEY; CDR2 reads SVGAGI.

CDR3 bases: TGCGCCAGCAGCTCTGATCCAGGGGCCTACGAGCAGTACTTC. As protein: CASSSDPGAYEQYF. V gene TRBV5-1 combines with J gene TRBJ2-7, with a weak D call TRBD1 (6 bases). Trimming left V 3 bases short and J 2 bases short, with 12 bases between. Germline-derived CDR1 and CDR2 are SGHRS and YFSETQ. This CDR3 has 14 residues.

This clone was seen just once. The chain recombines TRBV4-1 with TRBJ2-2; 7 bases agree with TRBD2. Per the germline V gene, CDR1 is MGHRA and CDR2 is YSYEKL. The J segment lost 6 bases and the V segment lost 0 bases, leaving 7 bases of the junction unmatched. This CDR3 contains 16 residues. The CDR3 sequence is CASSQEPGRAAGELFF. The DNA of the CDR3 is TGCGCCAGCAGCCAAGAGCCGGGGAGGGCTGCCGGGGAGCTGTTTTTT.

Written as DNA, the CDR3 is TGTGCCAGCAGTTCACTTCCCGGGACGAACACTGAAGCTTTCTTT. It yields the protein CASSSLPGTNTEAFF. This chain joins TRBV27 and TRBJ1-1, with a weak D call TRBD1 (5 bases). This CDR3 has 15 amino acids. CDR1 is MNHEY, CDR2 SMNVEV, per germline (reference sequence). V lost 4 bases and J lost 1, with 13 bases in between.

The chain has TRBV11-1 and TRBJ1-1, with 11 bases fitting TRBD1. Germline CDR1 SGHAT, CDR2 FQDESV (reference sequence). With V trimmed by 4 bases and J by 3 bases, 4 bases remained unmatched. There are 15 residues in the CDR3. The CDR3 DNA is TGTGCCAGCAGCTCCCGGACAGGGGGCTACACTGAAGCTTTCTTT. It encodes CASSSRTGGYTEAFF.

The chain joins TRBV7-2 to TRBJ2-5; TRBD2 agrees at 10 bases. The V gene's germline CDR1 is SGHTA and CDR2 FQGNSA. There are 18 residues in the CDR3. V trimming: 1 base; J trimming: 1 base; junction bases outside the gene matches: 9. Here the CDR3 reads CASSLVASGSQVQETQYF. As DNA, the CDR3 is TGTGCCAGCAGCTTAGTAGCTAGCGGGAGTCAAGTCCAAGAGACCCAGTACTTC.

The chain has TRBV5-8 and TRBJ1-4, with TRBD1 matching 7 bases. This CDR3 comprises 15 residues. With 6 bases clipped from V and 7 bases from J, the junction kept 12 bases outside the gene matches. In germline, CDR1 is SGHTS, CDR2 YDEGEE. CDR3 sequence reads: CASTVHRGGSEKLFF. The CDR3 DNA follows: TGTGCCAGCACCGTTCACAGGGGAGGTAGTGAAAAACTGTTTTTT.

The J gene is TRBJ2-1, the V gene TRBV25-1; 7 bases agree with TRBD2. CDR3 size: 13 residues. With 3 bases clipped from V and 7 bases from J, the junction kept 3 bases outside the gene matches. The germline CDR1 and CDR2 sequences are MGHDK and SYGVNS. The CDR3 bases are TGTGCCAGCAGTGAGGGGGGGAGGAATGAGCAGTTCTTC. Translation: CASSEGGRNEQFF.